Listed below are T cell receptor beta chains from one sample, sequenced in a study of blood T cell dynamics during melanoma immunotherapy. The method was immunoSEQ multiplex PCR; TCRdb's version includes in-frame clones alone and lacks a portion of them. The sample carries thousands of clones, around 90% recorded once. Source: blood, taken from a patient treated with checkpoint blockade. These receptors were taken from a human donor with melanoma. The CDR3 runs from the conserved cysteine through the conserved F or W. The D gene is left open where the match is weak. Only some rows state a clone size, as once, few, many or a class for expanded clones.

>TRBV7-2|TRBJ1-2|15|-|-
CASSLAVAGNYGYTF
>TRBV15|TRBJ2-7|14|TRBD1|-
CATSNDRESYEQYF
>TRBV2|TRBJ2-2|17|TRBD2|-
CASMVLTSVTHTGELFF
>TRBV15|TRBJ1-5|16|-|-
CATSRELGASNQPQHF
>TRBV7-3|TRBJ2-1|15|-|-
CASSLEQSSYNEQFF
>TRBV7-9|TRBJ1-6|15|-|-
CASSLGRGGGSPLHF
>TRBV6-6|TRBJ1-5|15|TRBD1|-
CASRPGRGSNQPQHF
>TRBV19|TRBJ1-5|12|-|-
CASSTRGQPQHF
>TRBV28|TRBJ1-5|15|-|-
CASSLDQNSNQPQHF
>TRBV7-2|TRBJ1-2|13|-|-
CASSYDRNYGYTF
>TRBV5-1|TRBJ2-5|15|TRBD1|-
CASSPTGDLPETQYF
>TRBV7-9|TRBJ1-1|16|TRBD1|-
CASSFPGTGVNTEAFF
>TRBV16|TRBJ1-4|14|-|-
CASSQSPVSEKLFF
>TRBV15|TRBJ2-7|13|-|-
CATSRDMQGFRYF
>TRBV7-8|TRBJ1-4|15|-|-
CASSRRDGRNEKLFF
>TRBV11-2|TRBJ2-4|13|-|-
CASSLESRGIQYF
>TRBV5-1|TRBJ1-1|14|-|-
CASHRGRGNTEAFF
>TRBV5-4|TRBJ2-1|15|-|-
CASSILGGSYNEQFF
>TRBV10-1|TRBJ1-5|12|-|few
CASIGAKRPQHF
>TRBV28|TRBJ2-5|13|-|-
CASSFGGEETQYF
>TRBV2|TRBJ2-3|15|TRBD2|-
CASNGGGRAGDTQYF
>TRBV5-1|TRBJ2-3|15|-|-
CASSLGGKVTDTQYF
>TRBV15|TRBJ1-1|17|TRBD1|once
CATSRRQGNLMNTEAFF
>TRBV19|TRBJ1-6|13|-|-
CASSNTRNSPLHF
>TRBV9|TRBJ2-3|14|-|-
CASSLGRITDTQYF
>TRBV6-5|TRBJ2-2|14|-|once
CASSASGVAGELFF
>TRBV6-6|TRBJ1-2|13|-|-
CASSAGLNYGYTF
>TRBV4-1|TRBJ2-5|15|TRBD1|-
CASSPGTGVQETQYF
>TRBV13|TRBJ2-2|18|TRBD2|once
CASSVRTGLAGFTGELFF
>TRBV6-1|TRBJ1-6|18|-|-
CASREFSGTFSRNSPLHF
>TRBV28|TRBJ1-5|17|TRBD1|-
CASSPRRGTAFNQPQHF
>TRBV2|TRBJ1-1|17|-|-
CASSERWGAVGNTEAFF
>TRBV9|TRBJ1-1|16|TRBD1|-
CASSVGVTGGSTEAFF
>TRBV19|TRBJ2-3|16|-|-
CASDNSIRVGTDTQYF
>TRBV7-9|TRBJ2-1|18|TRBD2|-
CASSSIGTSGSLYNEQFF
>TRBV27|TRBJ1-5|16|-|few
CASSLDSSSSNQPQHF
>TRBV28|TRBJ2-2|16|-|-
CASSDGMAENTGELFF
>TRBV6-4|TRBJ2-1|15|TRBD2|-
CASPGSASGYNEQFF
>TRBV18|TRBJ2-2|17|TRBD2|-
CASSPPGLAGNTGELFF
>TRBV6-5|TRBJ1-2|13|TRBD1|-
CASRGTGGDGYTF
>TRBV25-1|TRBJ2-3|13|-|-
CASQNLPADTQYF
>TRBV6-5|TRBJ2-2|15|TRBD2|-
CASRRLADNSGELFF
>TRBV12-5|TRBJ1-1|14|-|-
CASGLPPQLPEAFF
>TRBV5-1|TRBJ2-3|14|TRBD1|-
CASTTGGSSDTQYF
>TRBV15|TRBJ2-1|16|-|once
CATSSPSEFAYNEQFF
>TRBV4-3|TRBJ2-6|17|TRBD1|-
CASSQETGGSGANVLTF